This is a list of T cell receptor beta chains from one sample in a study of cytomegalovirus exposure and HLA in healthy donors. Using immunoSEQ multiplex PCR, the repertoire was profiled, and TCRdb retains in-frame clones only, with some absent. This table holds under 250,000 clones, around 81% found once. Sequencing input: PBMCs. The receptors here all came from a man between 25 and 39 years old in good health and CMV-seronegative. CDR3s include the opening cysteine and the closing phenylalanine or tryptophan. D genes are given only for firm matches. Some rows have no size entry. The others give once, few or many, or a class for an expanded clone.

CDR3 protein,CDR3 DNA,J gene,V gene,D gene,clone size
CASSSGTASSTDTQYF,TGCGCCAGCAGCTCCGGGACAGCCTCTAGCACAGATACGCAGTATTTT,TRBJ2-3,TRBV5-1,TRBD1,.
CASSQSRTGDNEQYF,TGTGCCAGCAGCCAATCTCGGACAGGGGATAACGAGCAGTACTTC,TRBJ2-7,TRBV16,TRBD1,.
CASSVAVLAGEGGEQFF,TGTGCCAGCAGCGTAGCAGTCCTAGCGGGAGAGGGTGGTGAGCAGTTCTTC,TRBJ2-1,TRBV9,TRBD2,.
CASSVEGGSTEAFF,TGTGCCAGCAGTGTAGAGGGGGGGAGTACTGAAGCTTTCTTT,TRBJ1-1,TRBV2,.,.
CASSVAGRFTGELFF,TGTGCCAGCAGCGTAGCCGGGAGATTCACCGGGGAGCTGTTTTTT,TRBJ2-2,TRBV9,.,.
CASSEEPGAAGYTF,TGTGCCAGCAGCGAAGAGCCTGGGGCGGCTGGCTACACCTTC,TRBJ1-2,TRBV9,.,.
CASSQEPSGAAAPYEQYF,TGCGCCAGCAGCCAAGAGCCGAGTGGAGCAGCGGCCCCCTACGAGCAGTACTTC,TRBJ2-7,TRBV4-1,.,once
CASSSLAGDLSSYNEQFF,TGCGCCAGCAGCTCTCTAGCGGGGGATTTAAGCTCCTACAATGAGCAGTTCTTC,TRBJ2-1,TRBV5-1,TRBD2,.
CASSPRGQGGLSDTQYF,TGTGCCAGCAGCCCACGGGGACAGGGCGGTCTCTCAGATACGCAGTATTTT,TRBJ2-3,TRBV4-2,TRBD1,.
CASSLDRGTYEQYF,TGCGCCAGCAGCTTGGACCGAGGAACCTACGAGCAGTACTTC,TRBJ2-7,TRBV5-1,.,few
CASSPGGIGAPLHF,TGTGCCAGTAGTCCAGGGGGTATTGGGGCACCCCTCCACTTT,TRBJ1-6,TRBV19,TRBD1,.
CASSLGGLANYLGAKNIQYF,TGTGCCAGCAGTTTAGGGGGACTAGCGAATTACCTGGGGGCCAAAAACATTCAGTACTTC,TRBJ2-4,TRBV28,TRBD2,.
CASSPTGGSYEQYF,TGTGCCAGCTCACCGACGGGGGGTTCCTACGAGCAGTACTTC,TRBJ2-7,TRBV18,TRBD2,.
CASSGTGGVEGGSFF,TGTGCCAGCAGTGGGACAGGGGGCGTGGAAGGGGGGTCTTTCTTT,TRBJ1-1,TRBV6-5,TRBD1,.
CASSLGTSGRKYEQYF,TGTGCCAGCAGCCTCGGGACTAGCGGGAGGAAGTACGAGCAGTACTTC,TRBJ2-7,TRBV11-2,TRBD2,.
CASDGSGFTGELFF,TGTGCCAGCGACGGGAGCGGGTTCACCGGGGAGCTGTTTTTT,TRBJ2-2,TRBV2,.,.
CASSSGQGLYEQYF,TGCGCCAGCAGCTCGGGACAGGGACTCTACGAGCAGTACTTC,TRBJ2-7,TRBV5-1,TRBD1,once
CASSQEPGGSTDTQYF,TGCGCCAGCAGCCAAGAACCGGGAGGGAGCACAGATACGCAGTATTTT,TRBJ2-3,TRBV4-1,TRBD2,.
CASRDRAGQKLFF,TGTGCCAGCAGGGACAGGGCTGGGCAAAAACTGTTTTTT,TRBJ1-4,TRBV6-1,TRBD1,.
CASSLGLAPDTQYF,TGTGCCAGCAGTCTGGGACTAGCGCCAGATACGCAGTATTTT,TRBJ2-3,TRBV2,TRBD2,few
CASSYTQGFAEAFF,TGTGCCAGCAGTTACACCCAGGGTTTTGCTGAAGCTTTCTTT,TRBJ1-1,TRBV6-6,.,.
CASSLGTSTDTQYF,TGTGCCAGCAGCTTAGGGACTTCAACAGATACGCAGTATTTT,TRBJ2-3,TRBV7-9,.,.
CASSDQGSTGELFF,TGTGCCAGCAGTGACCAGGGGAGCACCGGGGAGCTGTTTTTT,TRBJ2-2,TRBV6-4,.,.
CASSLSERRGDGYTF,TGCGCCAGCAGCTTGAGCGAACGCCGGGGTGATGGCTACACCTTC,TRBJ1-2,TRBV5-1,.,.
CASSFSFSGANVLTF,TGTGCCAGCAGCTTCAGTTTCTCTGGGGCCAACGTCCTGACTTTC,TRBJ2-6,TRBV11-2,.,.
CASSIGTSPEQYF,TGTGCCAGCAGTATCGGGACTAGCCCCGAGCAGTACTTC,TRBJ2-7,TRBV2,TRBD2,.
CASSDSTGPARYEQYF,TGCGCCAGCAGCGATTCGACAGGGCCCGCTCGCTACGAGCAGTACTTC,TRBJ2-7,TRBV4-1,TRBD1,.
CASRAERGKVNTEAFF,TGTGCCAGCAGAGCAGAGCGAGGGAAAGTGAACACTGAAGCTTTCTTT,TRBJ1-1,TRBV7-9,.,few
CSSRSQETQYF,TGCAGCTCACGGTCCCAAGAGACCCAGTACTTC,TRBJ2-5,TRBV29-1,.,.
CASNEAESSYNEQFF,TGTGCCAGTAATGAGGCGGAGAGCTCCTACAATGAGCAGTTCTTC,TRBJ2-1,TRBV19,.,few
CASSFSGGNSPLHF,TGTGCCAGCAGTTTCTCGGGTGGGAATTCACCCCTCCACTTT,TRBJ1-6,TRBV27,.,.
CASSESGTGEHQPQHF,TGTGCCAGCAGTGAATCAGGGACAGGGGAACATCAGCCCCAGCATTTT,TRBJ1-5,TRBV25-1,TRBD1,.
CASSLPDSNTEAFF,TGCGCCAGCAGCCTTCCGGACAGCAACACTGAAGCTTTCTTT,TRBJ1-1,TRBV4-1,.,.
CASSAPGQPNEKLFF,TGCGCCAGCAGCGCACCGGGACAGCCTAATGAAAAACTGTTTTTT,TRBJ1-4,TRBV5-1,TRBD1,.
CASSLAGGWHEQYF,TGTGCCAGCAGCTTGGCGGGAGGGTGGCACGAGCAGTACTTC,TRBJ2-7,TRBV5-4,TRBD2,.
CASSLKISGEGYEQYF,TGTGCCAGCAGTTTAAAGATTAGCGGAGAGGGCTACGAGCAGTACTTC,TRBJ2-7,TRBV28,.,once